The next 15 T cell receptor beta chains were all read from a single sample in a study of OX40 agonist ivuxolimab in advanced cancers. Libraries came from the immunoSEQ multiplex PCR assay. What TCRdb holds here is the immuneACCESS table cut down to in-frame rearrangements. Part of the clones is not present; checked against another copy, under half of the missing clones reflect an unresolved V gene, and the others are unexplained. Here the sample has about 99,000 clones; 90% to 95% occur a single time. Of the sample, roughly 0.33% falls within the top ten clones. The sequences come from CD4+ or CD8+ T cells sorted from blood, collected in a trial of the OX40 agonist ivuxolimab. The receptors derive from an adult with an advanced solid tumor such as melanoma, head and neck, liver or kidney cancer.

This clone showed up just once. The chain recombines TRBV6-6 with TRBJ2-7; D ambiguous. The CDR3 length is 13 residues. CDR1 is MNHNY and CDR2 is SVGAGI in the germline V gene (reference sequence). Trimming left V 3 bases short and J 0 bases short, with 6 bases between. The CDR3 sequence is CASSYPSSYEQYF. The CDR3 bases are TGTGCCAGCAGTTATCCCAGCTCCTACGAGCAGTACTTC.

The chain couples TRBV11-2 to TRBJ2-4, with TRBD1 identical over 7 bases. This CDR3 has 17 residues. Germline V CDR1 and CDR2: SGHAT, FQNNGV. The ends lost 2 bases at V and 4 bases at J; junction bases unmatched: 11. The CDR3 DNA sequence: TGTGCCAGCAGCTTATATACGCTTTGGGACAGAAAAAACATTCAGTACTTC. Translating it yields CASSLYTLWDRKNIQYF.

V gene TRBV19 combines with J gene TRBJ2-3; no reliable D call. Trimming took 6 bases from V and 3 from J, leaving 13 bases between them. Germline V gene sequence: CDR1 LNHDA, CDR2 SQIVND (reference sequence). The CDR3 is made up of 14 amino acids. The CDR3 spells CASRDGYRTDTQYF. The CDR3 region has the DNA TGTGCCAGTAGAGACGGCTATAGGACAGATACGCAGTATTTT.

The rearrangement links TRBV7-9 to TRBJ2-7, with TRBD1 as a possible D gene (6 bases). With 5 bases removed from V and 6 bases from J, the gap between germline ends came to 11 bases. This CDR3 is built from 12 residues. Per the germline V gene, CDR1 is SEHNR and CDR2 is FQNEAQ (reference sequence). CDR3 nucleotides: TGTGCCAGCAGCCAAACAGGGCTCGAGCAGTACTTC. It encodes CASSQTGLEQYF.

This chain links TRBV28 with TRBJ1-1; D may be TRBD1 (6 bases). The CDR3 runs 14 residues. Per the germline V gene, CDR1 is MDHEN and CDR2 is SYDVKM. Trimming removed 7 bases from V and 5 bases from J, with 17 bases in between. The CDR3 nucleotides read TGTGCCAGCAACTCTGGGGGCCTAGGTACTGAAGCTTTCTTT. Encoded protein: CASNSGGLGTEAFF.

The V and J genes are TRBV18 and TRBJ2-2, with D hard to call. CDR3 length equals 15 residues. The germline V gene has CDR1 KGHSH and CDR2 LQKENI. The V and J ends lost 4 bases and 0 bases respectively, with 9 bases between them. The CDR3 loop reads CASSRAWSNTGELFF. The CDR3 region has the DNA TGTGCCAGCTCACGGGCCTGGTCGAACACCGGGGAGCTGTTTTTT.

This chain connects TRBV5-1 to TRBJ2-2, with TRBD1 matching 8 bases. The V segment lost 4 bases and the J segment 4 bases; nucleotides outside the gene matches: 3. The CDR3 length is 14 residues. Germline CDR1 is SGHRS and CDR2 is YFSETQ. The chain's CDR3 is CASSQDRATGELFF. In DNA, the CDR3 is TGCGCCAGCAGCCAGGACAGGGCCACCGGGGAGCTGTTTTTT.

V is TRBV4-3 and J is TRBJ2-1; 10 bases map to TRBD2. After removal of 0 bases from V and 6 bases from J, the junction contained 5 bases not matched to a gene. The CDR3 is 16 amino acids. Germline loops: CDR1 LGHNA, CDR2 YSLEER. CDR3 bases: TGCGCCAGCAGCCAAGATCACCTAGCGGGGGTCAATGAGCAGTTCTTC. Translation: CASSQDHLAGVNEQFF.

The chain uses TRBV5-4 and TRBJ2-5; maybe TRBD1 (5 bases). The CDR3 loop spans 15 amino acids. Trimming stripped 0 bases from V and 5 bases from J, with 14 bases between. Germline-derived CDR1 and CDR2 are SGHNT and YYREEE (reference sequence). This chain's CDR3 is CASSLESGLGETQYF. CDR3 nucleotide sequence: TGTGCCAGCAGCTTGGAGTCAGGGTTGGGGGAGACCCAGTACTTC.

The gene calls are TRBV7-2 and TRBJ2-2; the match to TRBD2 covers 14 bases. Losses at the gene ends were 4 bases for V and 4 bases for J; bases not matched to a gene: 5. There are 17 residues in the CDR3. The germline gives CDR1 SGHTA, CDR2 FQGNSA. The CDR3 spells CASSSSGLAGVTGELFF. CDR3 in DNA: TGTGCCAGCAGCTCATCGGGACTAGCGGGAGTCACCGGGGAGCTGTTTTTT.

The chain carries TRBV11-1 and TRBJ2-1; D perhaps matches TRBD2 (6 bases). The germline CDR1 and CDR2 sequences are SGHAT and FQDESV (reference sequence). V was pared by 3 bases and J by 9 bases, with 12 bases between. The CDR3 runs to 13 residues. CDR3 nucleotides: TGTGCCAGCAGCTTTATGCGGGACGGTGAGCAGTTCTTC. Translation: CASSFMRDGEQFF. The complete variable domain, with remaining parts taken from reference TRBV11-1 and TRBJ2-1, reads EAEVAQSPRYKITEKSQAVAFWCDPISGHATLYWYRQILGQGPELLVQFQDESVVDDSQLPKDRFSAERLKGVDSTLKIQPAELGDSAMYLCASSFMRDGEQFFGPGTRLTVL.

V and J are TRBV18 and TRBJ2-1; D gene ambiguous. This CDR3 comprises 17 residues. Trimming removed 0 bases from V and 1 base from J, with 13 bases in between. Per the germline V gene, CDR1 is KGHSH and CDR2 is LQKENI. Written as DNA, the CDR3 is TGTGCCAGCTCACCACCGATTGGGTGGGTGTCCTACAATGAGCAGTTCTTC. This codes for CASSPPIGWVSYNEQFF.

The J gene is TRBJ1-6, the V gene TRBV7-6; D possibly corresponds to TRBD1 (5 bases). V shed 5 bases and J shed 7 bases, with 18 bases lying between them. The CDR3 length is 16 residues. The V gene's germline CDR1 is SGHVS and CDR2 FNYEAQ. For the CDR3, the DNA is TGTGCCAGCAGCCTCTCGTCTCAGGGCATCAATTCACCCCTCCACTTT. Translation gives CASSLSSQGINSPLHF.

This clone was seen only a few times. For the CDR3, the DNA is TGCGCCAGCAGCTTGGAAGGGGGTAGCTCTGGAAACACCATATATTTT. Protein sequence: CASSLEGGSSGNTIYF. The genes are TRBV5-1 and TRBJ1-3; the D gene is possibly TRBD1 (6 bases). Trimming removed 0 bases at V and 0 bases at J, with 10 bases between. CDR1 is SGHRS and CDR2 is YFSETQ in the germline V gene. The CDR3 extends over 16 amino acids.

This clone has more than one count but fewer than ten. The genes are TRBV28 and TRBJ2-5; 7 bases are shared with TRBD2. Germline-derived CDR1 and CDR2 are MDHEN and SYDVKM. The V gene end was trimmed by 6 bases and the J gene end by 5 bases; junction bases not matched to a gene: 12. The CDR3 is 15 amino acids. DNA of the CDR3: TGTGCCAGCAGCTGGGAGGGGCTAGCAGGGGAGACCCAGTACTTC. This sequence encodes CASSWEGLAGETQYF.